The clone carrying this T cell receptor (beta chain) was counted a few times. Donor samples were obtained from healthy Caucasian individuals from Russia, aged about 6 to 90. The data derive from a study of blood T cells in healthy people across ages. Primers used in a second PCR of roughly 6 to 11 cycles were a sample-barcoded 5' primer and a J-beta primer mix. MiXCR, applied by TCRdb to the 5' RACE reads, yields one record per CDR3 protein. This table has some 880,000 distinct CDR3 sequences, approximately 35% appearing once. This TCR came from a man between 18 and 35 years old in good health. The specimen was blood.

CDR3 protein: CASSLGGTVNQPQHF. The CDR3 DNA reads as TGTGCCAGCAGCTTGGGAGGGACAGTCAATCAGCCCCAGCATTTT. The chain employs TRBV5-5 and TRBJ1-5; 7 nucleotides agree with TRBD1. V was clipped by 0 bases and J by 3 bases; unmatched bases: 3. Germline values: CDR1 SGHKS, CDR2 YYEKEE (reference sequence). The CDR3 is made up of 15 amino acids.